A selection of T cell receptor beta chains follows, all from one sample in a study of blood T cell repertoires in COVID-19. Repertoires were generated with immunoSEQ multiplex PCR, while TCRdb's copy carries only in-frame clones and drops some. The top ten hold approximately 1.4% of the sample, which has over 400,000 clones, 86% seen once. Sequenced material: peripheral blood. These receptor sequences come from a woman in her twenties or thirties with active or convalescent COVID-19. Each CDR3 is given with its conserved first and last residue. D genes are given only for firm matches. Clone sizes are given selectively: once, few, many, or a class where the clone is expanded.

clone_size j_call v_call d_call cdr3_nt cdr3_aa
once TRBJ1-1 TRBV6-1 . TGTGCCAGCAGTGAAGGACAACCGAACACTGAAGCTTTCTTT CASSEGQPNTEAFF
few TRBJ2-5 TRBV6-1 TRBD1 TGTGCCAGCAGTGAAGCCGCGGGACAGGGGGCGGAGACCCAGTACTTC CASSEAAGQGAETQYF
. TRBJ1-2 TRBV15 . TGTGCCACCAGCAGAGTTCTAGATAAGGCTAACTATGGCTACACCTTC CATSRVLDKANYGYTF
. TRBJ2-2 TRBV6-5 . TGTGCCAGCAGTCTTCGACCAGGGGACACCGGGGAGCTGTTTTTT CASSLRPGDTGELFF
. TRBJ2-1 TRBV28 . TGTGCCAGCAGTACCAAAAAACCAACTGAATACAATGAGCAGTTCTTC CASSTKKPTEYNEQFF
. TRBJ2-1 TRBV9 TRBD2 TGTGCCAGCAGCGTAGGGCTAGCGGGGGGGCGCACTCAGGGTGAGCAGTTCTTC CASSVGLAGGRTQGEQFF
. TRBJ1-3 TRBV11-2 . TGTGCCAGCAGCGAACGGGGCTCTGGAAACACCATATATTTT CASSERGSGNTIYF
. TRBJ2-3 TRBV6-4 . TGTGCCAGCAGTGTTGGGCAGGACACAGATACGCAGTATTTT CASSVGQDTDTQYF
. TRBJ1-2 TRBV29-1 . TGCAGCGTTAACAGCTATGGCTACACCTTC CSVNSYGYTF
once TRBJ1-1 TRBV12-3/TRBV12-4 TRBD1 TGTGCCAGCAGTACGTACAGGGGGCCAGCTTTCTTT CASSTYRGPAFF
. TRBJ2-7 TRBV30 TRBD2 TGTGCCTGGGACAGCGGGGACTCCTACGAGCAGTACTTC CAWDSGDSYEQYF
. TRBJ2-1 TRBV3-1/TRBV3-2 TRBD2 TGTGCCAGCAGCCGTAGCGGGGGGGCCGATCGTAATGAGCAGTTCTTC CASSRSGGADRNEQFF
. TRBJ1-5 TRBV13 . TGTGCCAGCAGCTTAGGGACAGGTATCAATCAGCCCCAGCATTTT CASSLGTGINQPQHF
. TRBJ2-3 TRBV9 . TGTGCCAGCAGCGTAAGTCCGGCGGGCTCTAGCACAGATACGCAGTATTTT CASSVSPAGSSTDTQYF
. TRBJ1-1 TRBV12-3/TRBV12-4 . TGTGCCAGCAGTTTAGCCTTTACTGAAGCTTTCTTT CASSLAFTEAFF
. TRBJ1-5 TRBV5-1 TRBD1 TGCGCCAGCAGCTTGGGGGACAGGGGTTCGGATCAGCCCCAGCATTTT CASSLGDRGSDQPQHF
. TRBJ1-1 TRBV3-1/TRBV3-2 . TGTGCCAGCAGCCAAGGTACCCTCCTCAGCAGGGGCAAAACTGAAGCTTTCTTT CASSQGTLLSRGKTEAFF
. TRBJ1-1 TRBV3-1/TRBV3-2 . TGTGCCAGCAGCCACCCGGGGGAGGGGCTCACTGAAGCTTTCTTT CASSHPGEGLTEAFF
. TRBJ1-2 TRBV9 . TGTGCCAGCAGCGCCGGGACGGGAGTCTATGGCTACACCTTC CASSAGTGVYGYTF
. TRBJ1-4 TRBV10-3 . TGTGCCATCAGTGGATCCGGGGATGAAAAACTGTTTTTT CAISGSGDEKLFF
. TRBJ1-5 TRBV13 . TGTGCCAGCAGCTTAAATAGGGGCCGGACGGGGGGATATAGCAATCAGCCCCAGCATTTT CASSLNRGRTGGYSNQPQHF
. TRBJ1-2 TRBV19 . TGTGCCAGTTCGGACTATGGCTACACCTTC CASSDYGYTF
. TRBJ1-4 TRBV7-2 . TGTGCCAGCAGCTTGGACAGTTTGGCGAATGAAAAACTGTTTTTT CASSLDSLANEKLFF
. TRBJ2-3 TRBV18 . TGTGCCAGCTCGACCAAGGGGCGCACAGATACGCAGTATTTT CASSTKGRTDTQYF
. TRBJ1-2 TRBV30 . TGTGCCTGGAGTGTAGGGCAGGGGAACTATGGCTACACCTTC CAWSVGQGNYGYTF
. TRBJ2-1 TRBV11-2 TRBD2 TGTGCCAGCAGCTTAGATGGGAGACTAGCGGGGGGATACAATGAGCAGTTCTTC CASSLDGRLAGGYNEQFF
. TRBJ2-5 TRBV3-1/TRBV3-2 TRBD2 TGTGCCAGCAGCCCCCGGGGGCTAGCGGGGGCAGAGACCCAGTACTTC CASSPRGLAGAETQYF
few TRBJ2-2 TRBV7-9 TRBD1 TGTGCCAGCAGCCCGGGACAGGGAACACCCGGGGAGCTGTTTTTT CASSPGQGTPGELFF
. TRBJ2-1 TRBV24-1 TRBD1 TGTGCCACCAGTGATTCCCTAGGGACAGGGAACTACAATGAGCAGTTCTTC CATSDSLGTGNYNEQFF
. TRBJ1-5 TRBV24-1 . TGTGCCACCAGTGAACAACTTCGGGGAGCCTTGAATCAGCCCCAGCATTTT CATSEQLRGALNQPQHF
. TRBJ2-3 TRBV11-3 TRBD2 TGTGCCAGCAGCCTTGGGACTAGCGCAGATACGCAGTATTTT CASSLGTSADTQYF
. TRBJ1-2 TRBV5-5 TRBD1 TGTGCCAGCAGCGATACAGGGGACTATGGCTACACCTTC CASSDTGDYGYTF
. TRBJ2-7 TRBV10-3 TRBD2 TGTGCCATCAGTGATAGTGGGGAGGGGACGTACGAGCAGTACTTC CAISDSGEGTYEQYF
. TRBJ1-2 TRBV24-1 TRBD1 TGTGCCACCAGTAGGGACAGTAACTATGGCTACACCTTC CATSRDSNYGYTF
. TRBJ1-2 TRBV13 . TGTGCCAGCAGCTCAGCCGATGGCAGCCGGGACTATGGCTACACCTTC CASSSADGSRDYGYTF
. TRBJ2-1 TRBV19 TRBD2 TGTGCCAGTAGCGGGAGGGAGTTGGTCTACAATGAGCAGTTCTTC CASSGRELVYNEQFF
. TRBJ1-1 TRBV6-5 . TGTGCCAGCAGTTACCGAGGGATGAACACTGAAGCTTTCTTT CASSYRGMNTEAFF
. TRBJ1-5 TRBV6-5 . TGTGCCAGCAGTTACTCGGTCCCCCCCGGAGGCCAGCCCCAGCATTTT CASSYSVPPGGQPQHF
. TRBJ2-5 TRBV4-1 . TGCGCCAGCAGCCAAGATTGGGCAGGGATGGAGACCCAGTACTTC CASSQDWAGMETQYF
. TRBJ2-7 TRBV12-3/TRBV12-4 . TGTGCCAGCAGTTTTCTAGACGAGCAGTACTTC CASSFLDEQYF
. TRBJ1-1 TRBV3-1/TRBV3-2 . TGTGCCAGCAGCCAGGGTTGGGGGGGGCACACTGAAGCTTTCTTT CASSQGWGGHTEAFF
. TRBJ2-1 TRBV18 TRBD1 TGTGCCAGCTCACCACGACTTCGGGACAGGGGGCCCTACAATGAGCAGTTCTTC CASSPRLRDRGPYNEQFF
. TRBJ2-2 TRBV4-1 . TGCGCCAGCAGCCAGCAGGATGGGGAGCTGTTTTTT CASSQQDGELFF
. TRBJ1-3 TRBV6-1 . TGTGCCAGCAGTGGAGACAGTAGCTCTGGAAACACCATATATTTT CASSGDSSSGNTIYF
few TRBJ1-2 TRBV13 . TGTGCCAGCAGCTTTTTGGGGGGTCTCCCTCACTATGGCTACACCTTC CASSFLGGLPHYGYTF